The source of this TCR beta chain is a study of T-cell memory formation after mild COVID-19. Study at large: TCR clusters were largely donor specific. Study-level findings and limits: CD4+ bias marked clones expanding day 15 to 37, unlike balanced contracting clones.

The sample holds many counts of this clonotype. Its specificity is unknown. J lost 8 bases, V lost 4 bases, and 11 bases had no gene match. CDR1 and CDR2 from the germline V gene are SGHAT and FQNNGV. CDR3 size: 16 residues. 5'RACE, which relied on constant-segment primers, yielded TCR alpha and TCR beta cDNA libraries carrying sample barcodes and UMIs. In TCRdb, the 5' RACE reads were re-called with MiXCR into one record per CDR3 protein. The data show around 340,000 distinct CDR3 sequences, 10% to 15% seen once. The rearrangement links TRBV11-2 to TRBJ2-1; TRBD1 agrees at 10 bases. Input material: PBMCs or a T cell subset sorted from them (not recorded which). The clonotype comes from a man aged 18 to 29 who had mild COVID-19 (a few samples of this study predate the infection). Cell type and time point are not known. The CDR3 coding sequence is TGTGCCAGCAGCTCCATCCGGGACAGGGGCGCCGATGAGCAGTTCTTC. It encodes CASSSIRDRGADEQFF.